The 27 T cell receptor beta chains below were found in one sample sequenced in a study of graft-versus-host responses after intestinal transplantation. Graft tissue processing released intraepithelial and lamina propria lymphocytes. Produced via immunoSEQ multiplex PCR; TCRdb's table is partial and in-frame only. The sample includes approximately 37,000 clones, around 90% of them seen just once. Sequencing used ileum tissue, obtained around seven months after intestinal transplant. The source is a human patient who received an intestinal transplant, so some T cells may come from the graft donor.

This sequence joins TRBV7-2 and TRBJ1-2, with D hard to call. Germline V gene data show CDR1 as SGHTA and CDR2 as FQGNSA. The CDR3 extends over 13 amino acids. The ends were cut back, 6 bases at V and 4 bases at J, with 12 bases in the middle. CDR3 region: CASSIMSVYGYTF. The DNA of the CDR3 is TGTGCCAGCAGTATAATGAGTGTCTATGGCTACACCTTC. Supplemented by reference TRBV7-2 and TRBJ1-2, the full variable domain reads GAGVSQSPSNKVTEKGKDVELRCDPISGHTALYWYRQSLGQGLEFLIYFQGNSAPDKSGLPSDRFSAERTGGSVSTLTIQRTQQEDSAVYLCASSIMSVYGYTFGSGTRLTVV.

This clone was seen a few times. CDR3 residues: CASKHLGSYEQYF. The DNA of the CDR3 is TGTGCCAGCAAACACCTGGGATCCTACGAGCAGTACTTC. The chain carries TRBV6-6 and TRBJ2-7, with D hard to call. The CDR3 runs 13 residues. V lost 7 bases and J 1 base, leaving 11 bases between the germline ends. Germline CDR1 is MNHNY and CDR2 is SVGAGI (reference sequence).

The J gene is TRBJ2-7, the V gene TRBV6-5; D ambiguous. The CDR3 has 12 residues. Trimming shortened V by 7 bases and J by 6 bases, and 13 bases separated the two germline ends. Germline V gene sequence: CDR1 MNHEY, CDR2 SVGAGI. The CDR3 region is CASTPGIGEQYF. The DNA for the CDR3 is TGTGCCAGCACCCCCGGTATAGGCGAGCAGTACTTC.

Only one count was recorded for this clone. The J gene is TRBJ2-3, the V gene TRBV11-2; D gene uncertain. CDR3 size: 13 residues. Germline values: CDR1 SGHAT, CDR2 FQNNGV. V lost 1 base and J lost 3, with 5 bases in between. This chain's CDR3 is CASSLGTTDTQYF. DNA for the CDR3: TGTGCCAGCAGCTTAGGGACGACAGATACGCAGTATTTT.

This clone was counted only a few times. The gene calls are TRBV28 and TRBJ1-6; 7 nucleotides match TRBD1. The germline gives CDR1 MDHEN, CDR2 SYDVKM. J was trimmed by 11 bases and V by 2 bases; bases with no gene match: 9. This CDR3 region has 15 residues. As DNA, the CDR3 is TGTGCCAGCAGTTTAGAATCGGGGAGGGGGCCACCCCTCCACTTT. It translates to CASSLESGRGPPLHF.

This clone was seen a single time. The chain employs TRBV7-6 and TRBJ2-7, with D possibly called TRBD1 or TRBD2 (5 bases each). CDR3 length: 17 amino acids. Germline loops: CDR1 SGHVS, CDR2 FNYEAQ. Trimming stripped 1 base from V and 0 bases from J, with 16 bases between. The CDR3 nucleotides are TGTGCCAGCAGCTTAGAGAGGGGAGAAGCGACCTCCTACGAGCAGTACTTC. It is translated as CASSLERGEATSYEQYF.

The chain couples TRBV28 to TRBJ1-5; the D is unclear. V was cut by 3 bases and J by 3 bases, with 3 bases left in between. The germline CDR1 and CDR2 sequences are MDHEN and SYDVKM. The CDR3 has 12 amino acids. The DNA for the CDR3 is TGTGCCAGCAGTTTCCCCAATCAGCCCCAGCATTTT. Amino acids: CASSFPNQPQHF.

This clone was detected a few times. The chain is built from TRBV2 and TRBJ1-5, with 9 bases identical to TRBD1. CDR1 is SNHLY, CDR2 FYNNEI, per germline. V shed 8 bases and J 0 bases; nucleotides not matched to a gene: 5. The CDR3 consists of 15 residues. This chain's CDR3 is CASGGTGNSNQPQHF. Written as DNA, the CDR3 is TGTGCCAGCGGAGGGACAGGGAATAGCAATCAGCCCCAGCATTTT.

The chain couples TRBV2 to TRBJ2-5; no definite D call. The ends were cut back, 2 bases at V and 5 bases at J, with 3 bases in the middle. From germline, CDR1 is SNHLY and CDR2 FYNNEI. The CDR3 covers 11 residues. CDR3 bases: TGTGCCAGCAGTGAACTGGAGACCCAGTACTTC. This translates into CASSELETQYF. The variable domain in full, with the rest retrieved from reference TRBV2 and TRBJ2-5, is EPEVTQTPSHQVTQMGQEVILRCVPISNHLYFYWYRQILGQKVEFLVSFYNNEISEKSEIFDDQFSVERPDGSNFTLKIRSTKLEDSAMYFCASSELETQYFGPGTRLLVL.

CDR3 loop: CASSQYRVTTDTQYF. Here the CDR3 DNA reads TGCGCCAGCAGCCAATACAGGGTTACCACAGATACGCAGTATTTT. This rearrangement joins TRBV5-1 to TRBJ2-3, with D possibly TRBD1 on 6 matching bases. This CDR3 spans 15 amino acids. CDR1 and CDR2 from the germline V gene are SGHRS and YFSETQ. V was shortened by 4 bases and J by 2 bases, with 14 bases between the two germline ends.

V is TRBV6-5 and J is TRBJ2-5; no definite D call. Germline V gives CDR1 MNHEY, CDR2 SVGAGI. V was cut by 0 bases and J by 5 bases, with 13 bases left in between. This CDR3 is built from 15 residues. CDR3 region: CASSYSGRGMETQYF. The CDR3 DNA sequence: TGTGCCAGCAGTTACTCAGGGCGCGGTATGGAGACCCAGTACTTC.

The V gene is TRBV15, the J gene TRBJ2-7; a possible D gene is TRBD1 (5 bases). V was clipped by 0 bases and J by 3 bases, with 12 bases between them. The CDR3 length is 15 residues. Germline-derived CDR1 and CDR2 are LNHNV and YYDKDF (reference sequence). Here the CDR3 DNA reads TGTGCCACCAGCAGAGATTCGGCAGGGATCTACGAGCAGTACTTC. Translation: CATSRDSAGIYEQYF.

This clone was seen more than once but under ten times. The V and J genes are TRBV7-2 and TRBJ2-7; D is ambiguous. The CDR3 covers 14 residues. The V gene lost 1 base and the J gene lost 2 bases, with 9 bases spanning the gap. Germline values: CDR1 SGHTA, CDR2 FQGNSA. The CDR3 here is CASSLVGSAYEQYF. The CDR3 coding sequence is TGTGCCAGCAGCTTAGTAGGTTCCGCCTACGAGCAGTACTTC.

This clone was seen once. The chain carries TRBV7-3 and TRBJ2-1; D remains ambiguous. The CDR3 spans 13 residues. The germline gives CDR1 SGHTA, CDR2 FQGTGA. Deletions cut 0 bases from V and 9 bases from J, with 9 bases between. As DNA, the CDR3 is TGTGCCAGCAGCTTAACGTCCGCCAGTGAGCAGTTCTTC. This gives the protein CASSLTSASEQFF.

This clone was observed once. This chain uses TRBV9 with TRBJ2-2, with 12 positions matching TRBD2. The CDR3 loop spans 16 amino acids. With 0 bases clipped from V and 5 bases from J, the junction kept 2 bases outside the gene matches. The germline V gene encodes CDR1 SGDLS and CDR2 YYNGEE. CDR3: CASSVGLAGDTGELFF. The CDR3 nucleotides are TGTGCCAGCAGCGTAGGACTAGCGGGAGATACCGGGGAGCTGTTTTTT. Variable domain in full (rest from reference TRBV9 and TRBJ2-2): DSGVTQTPKHLITATGQRVTLRCSPRSGDLSVYWYQQSLDQGLQFLIQYYNGEERAKGNILERFSAQQFPDLHSELNLSSLELGDSALYFCASSVGLAGDTGELFFGEGSRLTVL.

The chain couples TRBV27 to TRBJ2-2; D unresolved. Germline CDR1 and CDR2: MNHEY and SMNVEV (reference sequence). Trimming removed 4 bases from V and 1 base from J, with 4 bases in between. The CDR3 covers 13 residues. The CDR3 loop reads CASSSQNTGELFF. The CDR3 coding sequence is TGTGCCAGCAGTTCTCAGAACACCGGGGAGCTGTTTTTT.

The rearrangement joins TRBV27 to TRBJ2-7; no clear D. V was clipped by 5 bases and J by 1 base, with 9 bases between them. This CDR3 spans 13 amino acids. The germline gives CDR1 MNHEY, CDR2 SMNVEV (reference sequence). CDR3 in DNA: TGTGCCAGCAGTCCTTTCGGGTCCTACGAGCAGTACTTC. It yields the protein CASSPFGSYEQYF.

The chain carries TRBV5-1 and TRBJ2-1; D may be TRBD1 or TRBD2 (5 bases each). The V gene lost 2 bases and the J gene lost 12 bases, with 18 bases spanning the gap. This CDR3 is 14 amino acids long. Germline CDR1 and CDR2: SGHRS and YFSETQ. The DNA for the CDR3 is TGCGCCAGCAGCTTCCGGGACCCAGTACGTGGGCAGTTCTTC. Protein product: CASSFRDPVRGQFF.

Concerning this clone: The sample contains more than one DNA sequence encoding this CDR3. This rearrangement joins TRBV28 to TRBJ2-7; D possibly matches TRBD1 or TRBD2 (5 bases each). CDR3 size: 13 residues. Germline-derived CDR1 and CDR2 are MDHEN and SYDVKM. V was trimmed by 5 bases and J by 2 bases, leaving 10 bases between them. In DNA form, the CDR3 reads TGTGCCAGCAGTGACCGGGACCCCTACGAGCAGTACTTC. Translating gives CASSDRDPYEQYF.

This clone was observed a few times. V is TRBV4-1 and J is TRBJ2-7; D is undetermined. CDR3 length: 14 residues. Trimming shortened V by 0 bases and J by 6 bases, and 12 bases separated the two germline ends. The germline V gene encodes CDR1 MGHRA and CDR2 YSYEKL. The CDR3 DNA is TGCGCCAGCAGCCAAGATTGGGGTCGATCCGAGCAGTACTTC. It is translated as CASSQDWGRSEQYF.

The rearrangement links TRBV7-8 to TRBJ2-5; 10 bases are a match to TRBD2. CDR3 length: 13 amino acids. The germline V gene has CDR1 SGHVS and CDR2 FQNEAQ. V shed 6 bases, J shed 5 bases, and the junction held 3 bases outside the gene matches. The CDR3 loop is CASSPTSGETQYF. In DNA form, the CDR3 reads TGTGCCAGCAGTCCGACTAGCGGGGAGACCCAGTACTTC.

This chain connects TRBV13 to TRBJ2-1, with D maybe TRBD2 (6 bases). V lost 1 base, J lost 2 bases, and 12 bases lay in between. The CDR3 covers 16 residues. Germline-derived CDR1 and CDR2 are PRHDT and FYEKMQ (reference sequence). Here the CDR3 DNA reads TGTGCCAGCAGCTTAGTTTTAGGAGGGGCCTACAATGAGCAGTTCTTC. Its protein product is CASSLVLGGAYNEQFF.

The CDR3 loop is CASSLARTGGLTDTQYF. As DNA, the CDR3 is TGCGCCAGCAGCTTGGCGCGGACAGGGGGCCTCACAGATACGCAGTATTTT. This sequence joins TRBV5-1 and TRBJ2-3; 11 bases match TRBD1. J gave up 2 bases and V 0 bases, and 5 bases lay outside the gene matches. CDR1 and CDR2 (germline): SGHRS, YFSETQ. There are 17 residues in the CDR3.

This chain joins TRBV5-5 and TRBJ2-7; tentatively, D is TRBD2 (5 bases). V was trimmed by 0 bases and J by 2 bases, leaving 12 bases between them. Germline assignment: CDR1 SGHKS and CDR2 YYEKEE (reference sequence). CDR3 size: 15 residues. The CDR3 reads CASSLEAVSAYEQYF. The CDR3 nucleotides read TGTGCCAGCAGCTTGGAGGCAGTTAGCGCCTACGAGCAGTACTTC.

The chain couples TRBV5-1 to TRBJ1-1, with a weak D call TRBD1 (5 bases). Per germline, CDR1 SGHRS and CDR2 YFSETQ. V shed 4 bases and J shed 6 bases, with 19 bases lying between them. The CDR3 spans 15 residues. DNA of the CDR3: TGCGCCAGCAGCCCTTACGAGGGACTTGGGGCTGAAGCTTTCTTT. Residues: CASSPYEGLGAEAFF.

This chain connects TRBV2 to TRBJ2-5; D remains ambiguous. V was trimmed by 7 bases and J by 4 bases, leaving 4 bases between them. This CDR3 comprises 10 residues. Germline CDR1 is SNHLY and CDR2 is FYNNEI. The CDR3 bases are TGTGCCAGCAATGGAGAGACCCAGTACTTC. Its translation is CASNGETQYF.

The chain employs TRBV9 and TRBJ2-4; 9 bases are a match to TRBD1. V shed 0 bases, J shed 9 bases, and the junction held 4 bases outside the gene matches. Germline V gene sequence: CDR1 SGDLS, CDR2 YYNGEE. CDR3 length: 14 residues. CDR3 nucleotide sequence: TGTGCCAGCAGCGTAGATGACAGGGGGGTCATTCAGTACTTC. Its translation is CASSVDDRGVIQYF.